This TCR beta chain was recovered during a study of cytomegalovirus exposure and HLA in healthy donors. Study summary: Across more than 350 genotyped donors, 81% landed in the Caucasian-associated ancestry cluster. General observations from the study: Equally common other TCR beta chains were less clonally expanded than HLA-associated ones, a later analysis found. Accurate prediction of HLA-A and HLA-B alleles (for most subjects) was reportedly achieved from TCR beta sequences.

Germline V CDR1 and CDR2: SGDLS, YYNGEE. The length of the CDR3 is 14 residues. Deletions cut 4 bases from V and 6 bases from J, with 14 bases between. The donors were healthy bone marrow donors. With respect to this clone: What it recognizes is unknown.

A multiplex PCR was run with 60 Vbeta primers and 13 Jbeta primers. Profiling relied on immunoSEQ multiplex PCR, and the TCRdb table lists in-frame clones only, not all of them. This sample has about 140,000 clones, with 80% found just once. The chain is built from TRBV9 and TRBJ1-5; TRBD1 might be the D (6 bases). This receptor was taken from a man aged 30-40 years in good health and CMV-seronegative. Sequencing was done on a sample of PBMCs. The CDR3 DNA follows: TGTGCCAGCAGCCCAGCTGGGGGCGGTCAGCCCCAGCATTTT. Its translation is CASSPAGGGQPQHF.